Shown below are 15 T cell receptor beta chains from a single sample sequenced in a study of coeliac disease. The assay was immunoSEQ multiplex PCR, and TCRdb's table has in-frame clones only and misses some. The sample holds several thousand clones, 70% to 80% seen once. The sequenced sample consisted of lamina propria lymphocytes from the gut. The receptors come from a man aged 25 to 45 with celiac disease.

The chain recombines TRBV28 with TRBJ1-2, with D possibly matching TRBD1 (6 bases). Germline values: CDR1 MDHEN, CDR2 SYDVKM. With 5 bases removed from V and 3 bases from J, the gap between germline ends came to 16 bases. The CDR3 has 15 amino acids. CDR3 in amino acids: CASSPHPEGDYGYTF. The CDR3 DNA reads as TGTGCCAGCAGTCCCCACCCAGAGGGGGACTATGGCTACACCTTC.

This clone was detected once. The rearrangement uses TRBV5-1 and TRBJ2-1; 7 bases match TRBD2. V gave up 2 bases and J gave up 6 bases; unmatched junction bases: 8. Germline V gene lookup returns CDR1 SGHRS and CDR2 YFSETQ. The CDR3 is 15 amino acids. The CDR3 here is CASSFEAGVLNEQFF. CDR3 DNA: TGCGCCAGCAGCTTCGAGGCGGGAGTTCTCAATGAGCAGTTCTTC. Combining the CDR3 with reference TRBV5-1 and TRBJ2-1 gives the whole variable domain KAGVTQTPRYLIKTRGQQVTLSCSPISGHRSVSWYQQTPGQGLQFLFEYFSETQRNKGNFPGRFSGRQFSNSRSEMNVSTLELGDSALYLCASSFEAGVLNEQFFGPGTRLTVL.

The chain recombines TRBV28 with TRBJ2-2; D call uncertain. This CDR3 is 13 amino acids long. Trimming shortened V by 5 bases and J by 5 bases, and 9 bases separated the two germline ends. Germline V gene lookup returns CDR1 MDHEN and CDR2 SYDVKM. The chain's CDR3 is CASSPTVTGELFF. The CDR3 DNA sequence: TGTGCCAGCAGTCCAACGGTGACCGGGGAGCTGTTTTTT.

The chain couples TRBV9 to TRBJ2-5; 8 bases match TRBD2. Looked up from germline, CDR1 is SGDLS and CDR2 is YYNGEE. CDR3 size: 15 residues. Germline trimming cut 3 bases from V and 2 bases from J; bases unmatched to any gene: 6. CDR3 sequence reads: CASSAPGTRQETQYF. CDR3 bases: TGTGCCAGCAGCGCCCCCGGGACTAGACAAGAGACCCAGTACTTC.

The CDR3 region has the DNA TGTGCCAGCAGCCAGCGGGGGGACACAGATACGCAGTATTTT. Translating it yields CASSQRGDTDTQYF. The chain combines TRBV2 with TRBJ2-3; TRBD2 agrees at 9 bases. Germline values: CDR1 SNHLY, CDR2 FYNNEI. Trimming at V came to 6 bases and at J to 2 bases, leaving 3 bases not matched to a gene. The CDR3 is made up of 14 amino acids.

This chain uses TRBV2 with TRBJ1-3, with D unclear. V dropped 8 bases and J dropped 7 bases, with 18 bases sitting between them. Looked up from germline, CDR1 is SNHLY and CDR2 is FYNNEI. This CDR3 region has 14 residues. CDR3 in amino acids: CASGDGGVGNTIYF. The DNA for the CDR3 is TGTGCCAGCGGGGATGGCGGGGTAGGGAACACCATATATTTT.

Points on this clone: A junction boundary mismatches the germline segment, possibly from a read error. The chain is built from TRBV28 and TRBJ1-1; a weak D match, TRBD1 (6 bases). Germline V gene data show CDR1 as MDHEN and CDR2 as SYDVKM. The CDR3 extends over 16 amino acids. The DNA of the CDR3 is TGTGCCAGCAGTCTAGGGGGAGGGGCGGCGAACACTAAAGCTTTCTTT. It translates to CASSLGGGAANTKAFF.

The chain is built from TRBV2 and TRBJ1-2, with unresolved D. The length of the CDR3 is 14 residues. Trimming removed 5 bases from V and 6 bases from J, with 16 bases in between. Germline CDR1 SNHLY, CDR2 FYNNEI. In DNA form, the CDR3 reads TGTGCCAGCAGTCAACAGCACCTTCTGAATGGCTACACCTTC. This translates into CASSQQHLLNGYTF.

This rearrangement joins TRBV9 to TRBJ1-5; no firm D call. V was trimmed by 0 bases and J by 1 base, leaving 8 bases between them. Germline V CDR1 and CDR2: SGDLS, YYNGEE. CDR3 length: 15 residues. CDR3 bases: TGTGCCAGCAGCGTAGGGGTGGGCAGCAATCAGCCCCAGCATTTT. Protein sequence: CASSVGVGSNQPQHF.

This chain connects TRBV7-9 to TRBJ1-2; D perhaps matches TRBD1 (5 bases). Deletions cut 3 bases from V and 4 bases from J, with 9 bases between. The CDR3 totals 13 residues. Looked up from germline, CDR1 is SEHNR and CDR2 is FQNEAQ (reference sequence). CDR3 amino acids: CASSFGGGYGYTF. For the CDR3, the DNA is TGTGCCAGCAGCTTTGGGGGAGGCTATGGCTACACCTTC.

The rearrangement links TRBV6-4 to TRBJ2-1; 7 bases align to TRBD1. V lost 5 bases and J lost 5; bases outside the gene matches: 3. CDR1 is MRHNA, CDR2 SNTAGT, per germline. CDR3 size: 13 residues. CDR3 nucleotides: TGTGCCAGCAGTAGGGACAGCCACAATGAGCAGTTCTTC. This encodes CASSRDSHNEQFF.

The J gene is TRBJ2-1, the V gene TRBV28; 12 bases agree with TRBD2. This CDR3 has 15 residues. Germline trimming cut 6 bases from V and 6 bases from J; bases unmatched to any gene: 6. Germline V lookup: CDR1 MDHEN, CDR2 SYDVKM. DNA for the CDR3: TGTGCCAGCAGCCCACGACTAGCGGGAGCCAATGAGCAGTTCTTC. Amino acid sequence: CASSPRLAGANEQFF.

V usage is TRBV7-3 and J usage is TRBJ2-7, with 9 bases lining up with TRBD2. The CDR3 is 17 amino acids. Germline V lookup: CDR1 SGHTA, CDR2 FQGTGA. J lost 5 bases, V lost 0 bases, and 11 bases had no gene match. Here the CDR3 DNA reads TGTGCCAGCAGCTTAACGGGCCCGGGACTAGCTTTTGACGAGCAGTACTTC. This gives the protein CASSLTGPGLAFDEQYF. Full variable domain (remainder filled in from reference TRBV7-3 and TRBJ2-7): GAGVSQTPSNKVTEKGKYVELRCDPISGHTALYWYRQSLGQGPEFLIYFQGTGAADDSGLPNDRFFAVRPEGSVSTLKIQRTERGDSAVYLCASSLTGPGLAFDEQYFGPGTRLTVT.

The chain couples TRBV2 to TRBJ2-3; 12 nucleotides agree with TRBD2. J gave up 3 bases and V 6 bases, and 16 bases lay outside the gene matches. CDR1 SNHLY and CDR2 FYNNEI come from the germline V gene. The CDR3 sequence is 19 residues long. Here the CDR3 reads CASSRRLAGELARTDTQYF. The CDR3 bases are TGTGCCAGCAGCCGTCGACTAGCGGGAGAGTTAGCTAGAACAGATACGCAGTATTTT.

This rearrangement joins TRBV4-3 to TRBJ2-1, with 10 nucleotides matching TRBD2. Germline CDR1 reads LGHNA; CDR2 reads YSLEER. The CDR3 runs 16 residues. V lost 4 bases to trimming and J lost 6 bases; unmatched junction nucleotides: 9. The CDR3 protein is CASSPHGASGSNEQFF. CDR3 DNA sequence: TGCGCCAGCAGCCCACACGGGGCTAGCGGGAGCAATGAGCAGTTCTTC.